A selection of T cell receptor beta chains follows, all from one sample in a study of preoperative IRX-2 immunotherapy in early breast cancer. The protocol was immunoSEQ multiplex PCR, while the TCRdb copy is restricted to in-frame clones and leaves out a portion. The profile shows around 11,000 clones, around 75% of them singletons. The sample was lymph node tissue, taken before IRX-2 immunotherapy. All receptors derive from a human donor with breast cancer. Both conserved end residues are part of each CDR3. A D gene is named only where the DNA matches it firmly. Part of the rows lack a size; the others show once, few, many or a class for expanded clones.

v_call,j_call,clone_size,d_call,cdr3_nt,cdr3_aa
TRBV28,TRBJ2-3,-,TRBD2,TGTGCCAGCAGTATCGAGCCCCAGACTAGCGGGCCATACACAGATACGCAGTATTTT,CASSIEPQTSGPYTDTQYF
TRBV22-1,TRBJ1-4,-,-,TGTGCCACCAGTGATCCCGGGGGTCAGCTGTTTTTT,CATSDPGGQLFF
TRBV6-8,TRBJ2-1,-,-,TGTGCCAGCAGTTACTCGATCGCAGGAGACAATGAGCAGTTCTTC,CASSYSIAGDNEQFF
TRBV19,TRBJ2-7,-,-,TGTGCCAGTAGTAGGGGCAGGGGAAGCTACGAGCAGTACTTC,CASSRGRGSYEQYF
TRBV29-1,TRBJ2-1,-,TRBD2,TGCAGCGTTTACAAAGCGGGAGTCTACAATGAGCAGTTCTTC,CSVYKAGVYNEQFF
TRBV28,TRBJ1-2,-,-,TGTGCCAGCAGTCAACAGGGCCCCCCATTCTATGGCTACACCTTC,CASSQQGPPFYGYTF
TRBV7-2,TRBJ2-7,-,TRBD2,TGTGCCAGCAGCTTGACTAGCGGGACCTCCTACGAGCAGTACTTC,CASSLTSGTSYEQYF
TRBV28,TRBJ2-1,-,-,TGTGCCAGCAGTTTCACCAGGGCTAGCCATGAGCAGTTCTTC,CASSFTRASHEQFF
TRBV15,TRBJ2-6,-,-,TGTGCCACCAGCAGACGGTTGGGACGGAAAAGCTCTGGGGCCAACGTCCTGACTTTC,CATSRRLGRKSSGANVLTF
TRBV11-3,TRBJ2-7,few,TRBD1,TGTGCCAGCAGCTTGGGGACAGGGCCCTACGAGCAGTACTTC,CASSLGTGPYEQYF
TRBV6-8,TRBJ1-3,-,-,TGTGCCAGCAGTTACTCGTTATCGGGGCATGACTCTGGAAACACCATATATTTT,CASSYSLSGHDSGNTIYF
TRBV9,TRBJ2-3,-,-,TGTGCCAGCAGTACTGACACTTACACAGATACGCAGTATTTT,CASSTDTYTDTQYF